This section outlines one TCR beta chain sequence together with its context. This entry comes from a study of blood T cell repertoires in COVID-19. Study context: Specimens from acute and convalescent COVID-19 originated in the United States, Italy and Spain. T cells, B-cell-depleted T cells, or PBMCs supplied cDNA or gDNA.

Germline V gene data show CDR1 as SGHTA and CDR2 as FQGNSA. V was cut by 5 bases and J by 5 bases, with 19 bases left in between. The CDR3 totals 16 residues. Per the authors' pipeline: Quantification of nucleated cells was approximated via reference gene primer amplification. Sequenced by immunoSEQ multiplex PCR; TCRdb stores in-frame clones only, minus some. Clone size and V and J calls were adopted from that table, with D and trimming inferred from the DNA. Of more than 85,000 clones in the sample, 65% to 90% were seen once. Specimen: peripheral blood. The V call is TRBV7-2, the J call TRBJ2-1; no clear D gene. The TCR comes from an elderly man with acute or convalescent COVID-19. The chain's CDR3 is CASSPPEARIHNEQFF. CDR3 nucleotide sequence: TGTGCCAGCAGCCCCCCCGAGGCTAGGATCCACAATGAGCAGTTCTTC. The full variable domain, its missing parts supplied by reference TRBV7-2 and TRBJ2-1, is GAGVSQSPSNKVTEKGKDVELRCDPISGHTALYWYRQSLGQGLEFLIYFQGNSAPDKSGLPSDRFSAERTGGSVSTLTIQRTQQEDSAVYLCASSPPEARIHNEQFFGPGTRLTVL.